The 32 T cell receptor beta chains given below trace back to one sample, sequenced in a study of tumor and adjacent non-tumor tissue in lung cancer. A modified ARM-PCR protocol with three rounds of nested PCR amplified TCRbeta. A single record per CDR3 protein comes from TCRdb applying MiXCR to the multiplex PCR reads. The top ten hold around 30% of the sample, which has more than 75,000 distinct CDR3 sequences, roughly 78% seen once. This sample's RNA came from whole unsorted tissue. Distant lung tissue was collected more than 3 cm away from the tumor edge. Material for sequencing was distant non-tumor lung tissue. These receptors came from a man in his 60s with small cell lung cancer.

This clonotype has just a few counts. The V gene is TRBV20-1, the J gene TRBJ1-6, with D possibly matching TRBD1 (6 bases). V lost 7 bases and J 10 bases, leaving 17 bases between the germline ends. In germline, CDR1 is DFQATT, CDR2 SNEGSKA (reference sequence). The CDR3 spans 13 residues. In DNA form, the CDR3 reads TGCAGTGTTCATACAGGGTCTGGATCACCCCTCCACTTT. This translates into CSVHTGSGSPLHF.

As regards this clonotype: One end of the junction fails to match germline, which may point to a read error. The J gene is TRBJ2-1, the V gene TRBV11-2; D is ambiguous. Germline CDR1 reads SGHAT; CDR2 reads FQNNGV. The length of the CDR3 is 16 residues. CDR3 sequence: CASSLVDLAMANEQFF. The DNA of the CDR3 is TGTGCCAGCAGCTTAGTGGACCTGGCCATGGCCAATGAACAGTTCTTC.

The V call is TRBV10-2, the J call TRBJ2-1; possible D gene TRBD2, 6 bases. This CDR3 is built from 13 residues. Germline V CDR1 and CDR2: WSHSY, SAAADI. V lost 9 bases, J lost 9 bases, and 18 bases lay in between. CDR3 protein: CASCGTGHGEQFF. The CDR3, as DNA: TGCGCCAGTTGCGGGACTGGCCATGGTGAGCAGTTCTTC.

A remark on this clonotype: Without the conserved terminal phenylalanine or tryptophan, this CDR3 likely stems from a read error. V is TRBV7-9 and J is TRBJ2-3; 15 bases map to TRBD2. This CDR3 region has 16 residues. Germline CDR1 is SEHNR and CDR2 is FQNEAQ (reference sequence). Germline trimming cut 9 bases from V and 4 bases from J; bases unmatched to any gene: 8. The CDR3 DNA sequence: TGTGCCAGGAGCCTGGGACTAGCGGGAGGTCCAGATACGCAGTATCTT. This translates into CARSLGLAGGPDTQYL.

This clonotype was observed a handful of times. V is TRBV11-2 and J is TRBJ2-1; 12 bases are a match to TRBD2. The CDR3 consists of 20 residues. V shed 4 bases and J 15 bases; nucleotides not matched to a gene: 28. Germline V gives CDR1 SGHAT, CDR2 FQNNGV. CDR3 sequence reads: CASSSRLTGPLAGGGNDLFF. In nucleotides, the CDR3 is TGTGCCAGCAGCTCCCGACTTACTGGACCTCTAGCGGGAGGGGGCAATGATCTGTTCTTC.

Concerning this clonotype itself: Relative to the germline gene, one junction end is altered; a read error may explain this. The V call is TRBV6-5, the J call TRBJ2-2; the D gene could be TRBD1 or TRBD2 (5 bases each). Looked up from germline, CDR1 is MNHEY and CDR2 is SVGAGI. CDR3 size: 15 residues. CDR3 loop: CSSSYGRGRVGELFF. The CDR3 bases are TGTTCCAGCAGTTATGGTAGGGGACGTGTCGGGGAGCTGTTTTTT.

About this clonotype itself: Because it lacks the conserved phenylalanine or tryptophan at the end, this CDR3 is likely a read error. The chain uses TRBV6-5 and TRBJ2-7, with D unresolved. The CDR3 contains 10 residues. V was shortened by 6 bases and J by 4 bases, with 4 bases between the two germline ends. Germline-derived CDR1 and CDR2 are MNHEY and SVGAGI. CDR3 sequence reads: CASRGYEQYI. The CDR3, as DNA: TGTGCCAGCAGGGGGTACGAGCAGTACATC.

About this clonotype itself: At one end, the junction sequence differs from germline, possibly due to a read error. V and J are TRBV4-1 and TRBJ2-1, with D hard to call. CDR3 size: 13 residues. Germline CDR1 MGHRA, CDR2 YSYEKL. In nucleotides, the CDR3 is TGCGTCAGCAGTGGAGTACCTTCGGATGAGCAGTTCTTC. This gives the protein CVSSGVPSDEQFF.

This clonotype was observed a single time. This clone may be a read error of a much larger clone one base away. V usage is TRBV12-3 or TRBV12-4 and J usage is TRBJ1-5, with D unresolved. V was trimmed by 3 bases and J by 4 bases, leaving 7 bases between them. The CDR3 runs 13 residues. CDR3 sequence: CASSLTINQPQHF. Here the CDR3 DNA reads TGTGCCAGCAGTTTGACCATTAATCAGCCCCAGCATTTT.

Regarding this clonotype: A single base separates this from a much larger clone, so it may be a read error. This CDR3 reads CASSSSTSGRAKNVQYF. In DNA form, the CDR3 reads TGCGCCAGCAGCTCTTCGACTAGCGGGAGGGCCAAAAACGTTCAGTACTTC. The chain employs TRBV5-1 and TRBJ2-4; TRBD2 agrees at 14 bases. The CDR3 loop spans 17 amino acids. Germline V gene lookup returns CDR1 SGHRS and CDR2 YFSETQ.

The CDR3 region has the DNA TGCGCCAGCAGCCCAAGGCGGGGCGGGAGCAATGAGCAGTTCTTC. Translating it yields CASSPRRGGSNEQFF. J is TRBJ2-1 and V is TRBV5-1; 7 nucleotides agree with TRBD2. Germline-derived CDR1 and CDR2 are SGHRS and YFSETQ. V lost 4 bases, J lost 6 bases, and 10 bases stayed unmatched. The CDR3 consists of 15 residues.

The rearrangement links TRBV4-2 to TRBJ2-1, with a weak D call TRBD2 (5 bases). CDR3 size: 17 residues. Germline CDR1 LGHNA, CDR2 YNFKEQ. CDR3 sequence: CANSQAPSSGSYNEQFF. The CDR3, as DNA: TGTGCTAACAGCCAAGCCCCTAGCTCTGGGTCCTACAATGAGCAGTTCTTC.

Note on this clonotype: Mismatch with germline at one junction end may stem from a read error. The chain is built from TRBV11-3 and TRBJ1-5; D is unresolved. This CDR3 contains 11 residues. Looked up from germline, CDR1 is SGHNT and CDR2 is YENEEA. The CDR3 protein is CASKTYQSQHF. The CDR3 nucleotides read TGTGCCAGCAAGACTTATCAGTCCCAGCATTTT.

A note on this clonotype: One junction end does not reproduce the germline sequence, and a read error may be involved. The chain joins TRBV5-6 to TRBJ1-1; the D is unclear. Germline CDR1 and CDR2: SGHDT and YYEEEE. The CDR3 runs 16 residues. The CDR3 loop reads CASSLASGISNSEAFF. CDR3 bases: TGTGCCAGCAGCTTGGCCTCCGGGATATCGAACAGTGAAGCTTTCTTT.

This clonotype was recorded only once. One end of the junction varies from germline; a read error may be responsible. This chain links TRBV12-3 or TRBV12-4 with TRBJ2-5; D not certain. The CDR3 runs 14 residues. The CDR3 nucleotides read TGTGCCAGCAGTTTAATGGACGGTGAAGAGACCCAGAACTTC. Amino acids: CASSLMDGEETQNF.

Note on this clonotype: The junction does not match germline at one end; this may be a read error. This chain links TRBV4-1 with TRBJ2-3; 13 bases are a match to TRBD2. Germline V CDR1 and CDR2: MGHRA, YSYEKL. The CDR3 totals 18 residues. CDR3 coding DNA: TGCGTCAGCAGCCGCCTTTCCGGGACTAGCGGGGACACAGATACGCAGTATTTT. Protein: CVSSRLSGTSGDTDTQYF.

V usage is TRBV12-3 or TRBV12-4 and J usage is TRBJ1-1; the D gene is possibly TRBD1 (5 bases). The CDR3 runs to 14 residues. Trimming shortened V by 1 base and J by 3 bases, and 9 bases separated the two germline ends. The CDR3 sequence: CASSLGTWYTEAFF. The DNA of the CDR3 is TGTGCCAGCAGTTTAGGGACATGGTACACTGAAGCTTTCTTT.

Comments on this clonotype: Its ends do not fully match the called genes, so a read error is possible. J is TRBJ2-2 and V is TRBV11-3; the match to TRBD2 covers 7 bases. The germline V gene encodes CDR1 SGHNT and CDR2 YENEEA. This CDR3 contains 16 residues. The CDR3, as DNA: TGTGCCAGCAGCTTAACCGCGGGAGTGGTCACCAGGGATCTGTTATTT. Translating gives CASSLTAGVVTRDLLF.

In its sample, this clonotype was seen once. Compared with germline, one end of the junction differs, possibly owing to a read error. The chain links TRBV11-1 to TRBJ2-2; a weak D match, TRBD2 (6 bases). CDR3 length equals 16 residues. Germline V gives CDR1 SGHAT, CDR2 FQDESV (reference sequence). In DNA, the CDR3 is TGTGCCAGCAGCTTAGGACAGCAACAACTAGCCGGGGAGCAGTCTTTT. Protein sequence: CASSLGQQQLAGEQSF.

As to this clonotype: An end of the junction does not agree with germline; a read error may underlie this. This chain joins TRBV5-1 and TRBJ2-1, with D possibly being TRBD2 (5 bases). CDR1 SGHRS and CDR2 YFSETQ come from the germline V gene. The CDR3 is made up of 13 amino acids. CDR3 sequence reads: CASSLAGEGIVCF. CDR3 sequence (DNA): TGCGCCAGCAGCTTGGCGGGCGAGGGTATTGTGTGCTTC.

Notes on this clonotype: Relative to the germline gene, one junction end is altered; a read error may explain this. J is TRBJ2-1 and V is TRBV5-1; a possible D gene is TRBD2 (5 bases). The CDR3 is 15 amino acids. Germline CDR1 is SGHRS and CDR2 is YFSETQ. This chain's CDR3 is CTSTPSWAVGNEQFF. The DNA for the CDR3 is TGCACCAGCACCCCTAGCTGGGCAGTTGGGAATGAGCAGTTCTTC. Complete variable domain (other parts from reference TRBV5-1 and TRBJ2-1): KAGVTQTPRYLIKTRGQQVTLSCSPISGHRSVSWYQQTPGQGLQFLFEYFSETQRNKGNFPGRFSGRQFSNSRSEMNVSTLELGDSALYLCTSTPSWAVGNEQFFGPGTRLTVL.

Comment on this clonotype: The junction departs from germline at one end; a sequencing error may be responsible. The J gene is TRBJ2-3, the V gene TRBV4-1; possible D gene TRBD2, 7 bases. This CDR3 contains 16 residues. The germline V gene encodes CDR1 MGHRA and CDR2 YSYEKL. The CDR3, as DNA: TGCGCCAGCAGCCATGATCCGCCCGGGGGGCCCGATATGCAGTATTTT. Protein: CASSHDPPGGPDMQYF.

Note on this clonotype: An end of the junction differs from the germline gene, which may be a read error. The chain uses TRBV11-3 and TRBJ2-1; D might be TRBD1 (6 bases). The CDR3 extends over 12 amino acids. CDR1 and CDR2 (germline): SGHNT, YENEEA. The CDR3 spells CTSSLGTYKQFF. The CDR3 bases are TGTACCAGCAGCTTAGGGACATATAAGCAGTTCTTC.

As to this clonotype: Its ends do not fully match the called genes, so a read error is possible. The chain joins TRBV7-9 to TRBJ2-2; 8 nucleotides align to TRBD2. The CDR3 contains 16 residues. CDR1 and CDR2 (germline): SEHNR, FQNEAQ (reference sequence). Here the CDR3 reads CARSLSDSGDTGELFF. CDR3 DNA sequence: TGTGCCAGAAGCTTAAGCGATAGCGGGGACACCGGGGAGCTGTTTTTT.

As concerns this clonotype: Given a much more abundant clone one base away, this may be a read error. The chain uses TRBV6-6 and TRBJ2-7; D is uncertain. The CDR3 has 12 residues. Per germline, CDR1 MNHNY and CDR2 SVGAGI (reference sequence). CDR3: CTSSYPSSEQYF. Written as DNA, the CDR3 is TGTACCAGCAGTTATCCCAGTTCGGAACAGTACTTC.

This rearrangement joins TRBV11-2 to TRBJ2-1; 8 bases are shared with TRBD2. V was clipped by 9 bases and J by 6 bases; unmatched bases: 13. CDR3 length: 15 residues. Germline V gene sequence: CDR1 SGHAT, CDR2 FQNNGV. The DNA of the CDR3 is TGTGCCAGTAACTTGGAGAGACTAGCGCTCAATGAGCAGTTCTTC. Translated, it gives CASNLERLALNEQFF.

J is TRBJ2-2 and V is TRBV6-1; 7 bases fit TRBD2. From germline, CDR1 is MNHNS and CDR2 SASEGT. Losses at the gene ends were 7 bases for V and 8 bases for J; bases not matched to a gene: 7. There are 13 residues in the CDR3. The CDR3 region is CASNSSGTGELFF. The CDR3 coding sequence is TGTGCCAGCAATTCTAGCGGCACAGGGGAGCTGTTTTTT.

In the case of this clonotype: Compared with germline, one end of the junction differs, possibly owing to a read error. The V call is TRBV29-1, the J call TRBJ2-7, with D maybe TRBD1 (7 bases). The CDR3 consists of 13 residues. Germline V CDR1 and CDR2: SQVTM, ANQGSEA. The CDR3 sequence: CSVGSGGTYERYF. In DNA form, the CDR3 reads TGCAGCGTTGGGTCAGGGGGGACCTACGAGCGGTACTTC.

Notes on this clonotype: One end of the junction does not line up with germline, which may come from a read error. The chain employs TRBV12-3 or TRBV12-4 and TRBJ2-1; either TRBD1 or TRBD2 may fit D (5 bases each). The CDR3 is 13 amino acids. CDR3 residues: CTSSVGDWSEQCF. The CDR3 nucleotides read TGTACCAGCAGTGTGGGGGATTGGAGTGAGCAGTGCTTC.

This chain joins TRBV10-2 and TRBJ2-2, with D tentatively TRBD2 (5 bases). Germline CDR1 reads WSHSY; CDR2 reads SAAADI. V lost 7 bases and J 5 bases, leaving 14 bases between the germline ends. The CDR3 extends over 14 amino acids. The CDR3 coding sequence is TGCGCCAGCAATGCTAGCATATCTACCGGGGAGCTGTTTTTT. Its translation: CASNASISTGELFF.

As for this clonotype: Since no conserved phenylalanine or tryptophan closes the CDR3, a read error is the likely cause. No DNA is shown, since the ends of the CDR3 on it are uncertain; the CDR3 is the one TCRdb lists. The chain uses TRBV20-1 and TRBJ2-1; TRBD2, as called in the table, went unchecked against the DNA. In germline, CDR1 is DFQATT, CDR2 SNEGSKA (reference sequence). Inclusive of both ends, the CDR3 amounts to 15 amino acids. CDR3 loop: CSARDNLAGASEQFL.

Comment on this clonotype: The conserved closing phenylalanine or tryptophan is absent in this CDR3, likely reflecting a read error. The J gene is TRBJ2-5, the V gene TRBV6-1; no definite D call. CDR1 is MNHNS, CDR2 SASEGT, per germline. The CDR3 runs 11 residues. Trimming took off 7 bases at V and 2 bases at J, with 5 bases between the two ends. The CDR3 DNA reads as TGTGCCAGCATCGAACAAGAGACCCAGTACTCC. It yields the protein CASIEQETQYS.